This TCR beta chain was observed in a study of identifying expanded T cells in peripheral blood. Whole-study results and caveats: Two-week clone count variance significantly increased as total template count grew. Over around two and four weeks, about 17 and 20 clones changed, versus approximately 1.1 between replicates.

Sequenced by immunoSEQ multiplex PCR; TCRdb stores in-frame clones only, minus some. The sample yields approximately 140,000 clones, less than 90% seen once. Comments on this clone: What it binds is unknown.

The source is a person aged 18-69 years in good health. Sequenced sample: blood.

DNA for the CDR3: TGTGCCAGCAGCCGGGGACTCAAAGCCTACAATGAGCAGTTCTTC. Residues: CASSRGLKAYNEQFF. The genes are TRBV7-9 and TRBJ2-1; a possible D gene is TRBD2 (6 bases). Deletions cut 5 bases from V and 2 bases from J, with 13 bases between. The germline V gene encodes CDR1 SEHNR and CDR2 FQNEAQ (reference sequence). The CDR3 is 15 amino acids. Together with reference TRBV7-9 and TRBJ2-1, the CDR3 gives the full variable domain: DTGVSQNPRHKITKRGQNVTFRCDPISEHNRLYWYRQTLGQGPEFLTYFQNEAQLEKSRLLSDRFSAERPKGSFSTLEIQRTEQGDSAMYLCASSRGLKAYNEQFFGPGTRLTVL.